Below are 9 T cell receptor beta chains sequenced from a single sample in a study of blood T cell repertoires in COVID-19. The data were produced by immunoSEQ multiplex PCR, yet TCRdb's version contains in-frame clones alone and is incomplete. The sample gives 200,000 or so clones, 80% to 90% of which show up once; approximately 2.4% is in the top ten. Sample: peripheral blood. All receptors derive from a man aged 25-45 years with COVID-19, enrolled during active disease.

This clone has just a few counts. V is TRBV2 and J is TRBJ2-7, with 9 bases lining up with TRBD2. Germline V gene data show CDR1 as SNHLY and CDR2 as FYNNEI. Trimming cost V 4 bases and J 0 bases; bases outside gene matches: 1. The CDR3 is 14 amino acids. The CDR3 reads CASSALAGSYEQYF. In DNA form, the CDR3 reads TGTGCCAGCAGTGCACTAGCGGGCTCCTACGAGCAGTACTTC.

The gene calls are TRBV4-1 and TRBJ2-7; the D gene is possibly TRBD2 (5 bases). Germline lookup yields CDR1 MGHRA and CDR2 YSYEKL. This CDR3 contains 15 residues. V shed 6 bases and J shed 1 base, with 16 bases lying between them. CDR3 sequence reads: CASRPTNQWSYEQYF. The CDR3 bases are TGCGCCAGCAGGCCGACTAACCAATGGTCCTACGAGCAGTACTTC.

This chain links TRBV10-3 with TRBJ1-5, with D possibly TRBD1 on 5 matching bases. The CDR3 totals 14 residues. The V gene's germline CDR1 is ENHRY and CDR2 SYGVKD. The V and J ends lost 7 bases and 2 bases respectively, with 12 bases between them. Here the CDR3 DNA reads TGTGCCATCAATTCTGCGGGGGGCAATCAGCCCCAGCATTTT. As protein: CAINSAGGNQPQHF.

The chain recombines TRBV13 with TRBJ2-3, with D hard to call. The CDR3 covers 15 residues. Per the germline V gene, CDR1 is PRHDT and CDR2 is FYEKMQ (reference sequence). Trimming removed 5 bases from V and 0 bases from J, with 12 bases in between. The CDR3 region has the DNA TGTGCCAGCAGCCCCCTCGGAGCTAGCACAGATACGCAGTATTTT. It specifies CASSPLGASTDTQYF. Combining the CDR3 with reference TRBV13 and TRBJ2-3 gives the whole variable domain AAGVIQSPRHLIKEKRETATLKCYPIPRHDTVYWYQQGPGQDPQFLISFYEKMQSDKGSIPDRFSAQQFSDYHSELNMSSLELGDSALYFCASSPLGASTDTQYFGPGTRLTVL.

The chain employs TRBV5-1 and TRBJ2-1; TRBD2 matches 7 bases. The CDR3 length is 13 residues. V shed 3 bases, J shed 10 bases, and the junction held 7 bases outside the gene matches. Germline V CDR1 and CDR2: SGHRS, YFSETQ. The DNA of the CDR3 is TGCGCCAGCAGCTGGACCAGGGAGGGAGAGCAGTTCTTC. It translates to CASSWTREGEQFF. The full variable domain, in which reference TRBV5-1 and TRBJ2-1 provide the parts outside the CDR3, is KAGVTQTPRYLIKTRGQQVTLSCSPISGHRSVSWYQQTPGQGLQFLFEYFSETQRNKGNFPGRFSGRQFSNSRSEMNVSTLELGDSALYLCASSWTREGEQFFGPGTRLTVL.

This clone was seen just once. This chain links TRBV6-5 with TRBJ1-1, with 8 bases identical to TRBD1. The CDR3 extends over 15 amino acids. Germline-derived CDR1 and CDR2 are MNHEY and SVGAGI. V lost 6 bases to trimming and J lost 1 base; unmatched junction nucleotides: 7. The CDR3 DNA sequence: TGTGCCAGCAGACACAACAGGGGGGGGAACACTGAAGCTTTCTTT. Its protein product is CASRHNRGGNTEAFF.

This chain's CDR3 is CATEGAAYGYTF. The CDR3 region has the DNA TGTGCCACCGAGGGCGCGGCTTATGGCTACACCTTC. V and J are TRBV28 and TRBJ1-2; D not resolved. The V gene lost 10 bases and the J gene lost 5 bases, with 14 bases spanning the gap. There are 12 residues in the CDR3. Germline CDR1 and CDR2: MDHEN and SYDVKM.

The CDR3 DNA follows: TGTGCCAGTAGACGCTATGCGACCCAGGACGTCCTGACTTTC. It translates to CASRRYATQDVLTF. The V and J genes are TRBV19 and TRBJ2-6, with no clear D. V dropped 6 bases and J dropped 11 bases, with 17 bases sitting between them. CDR1 and CDR2 (germline): LNHDA, SQIVND (reference sequence). The CDR3 totals 14 residues.

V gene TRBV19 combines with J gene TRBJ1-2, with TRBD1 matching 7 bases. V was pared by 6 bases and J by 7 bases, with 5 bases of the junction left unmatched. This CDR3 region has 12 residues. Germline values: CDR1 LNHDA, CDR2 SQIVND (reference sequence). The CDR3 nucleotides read TGTGCCAGTAGAGACAGGGCGGCTGGCTACACCTTC. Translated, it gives CASRDRAAGYTF. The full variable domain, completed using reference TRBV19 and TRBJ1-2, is DGGITQSPKYLFRKEGQNVTLSCEQNLNHDAMYWYRQDPGQGLRLIYYSQIVNDFQKGDIAEGYSVSREKKESFPLTVTSAQKNPTAFYLCASRDRAAGYTFGSGTRLTVV.